This entry describes one T cell receptor (beta chain). The sample belongs to a study of blood T cell repertoires in COVID-19. The wider study: Samples of COVID-19 (acute and convalescent) were obtained from the United States, Italy and Spain.

Libraries were prepared by immunoSEQ multiplex PCR; TCRdb keeps only in-frame clonotypes and omits some of them. The table has 30,000 or so clones, about two thirds seen once. Germline CDR1 reads MNHEY; CDR2 reads SMNVEV (reference sequence). With 8 bases removed from V and 1 base from J, the gap between germline ends came to 18 bases. The CDR3 length is 15 residues. The receptor's source is a human donor in a cohort sampled during active COVID-19. Sequenced: peripheral blood. This chain connects TRBV27 to TRBJ2-7, with a weak D call TRBD1 (5 bases). CDR3 coding DNA: TGTGCCAGCTGTGTAAAAGGGGCGTCGTCCTACGAGCAGTACTTC. Residues: CASCVKGASSYEQYF.